This entry is about one T cell receptor beta chain. Its matching antigen is unknown. The data were obtained in a study of siplizumab effects on memory and regulatory T cells. Assay: immunoSEQ multiplex PCR; the TCRdb copy retains only in-frame clones and omits some. Seen here are tens of thousands of clones, 95% to 97% observed once, and the top ten hold approximately 0.59%. Unstimulated naive, memory, effector memory and TEMRA subsets from a few donor pairs have been sequenced, the authors report. The germline V and J ends were trimmed by 6 bases and 3 bases, with 18 bases remaining between them. The CDR3 loop spans 15 amino acids. The germline V gene encodes CDR1 MNHNS and CDR2 SASEGT. Regarding the study as a whole: Unstimulated subsets contained matches for only a minor fraction of alloreactive clones. Tregs that proliferated in siplizumab cultures did not have their suppressive function confirmed. Major contributors to the alloresponse seemed to be naive T cells, which also appeared more diverse than memory cells.

The sequenced material came from naive CD4+ T cells sorted from blood. The rearrangement links TRBV6-1 to TRBJ2-7; D may match TRBD1 or TRBD2 (5 bases each). The clonotype was recovered from a human donor in good health. The CDR3 DNA reads as TGTGCCAGCAGGCCCGAGGGCAGGGCGGTCTACGAGCAGTACTTC. As protein: CASRPEGRAVYEQYF.